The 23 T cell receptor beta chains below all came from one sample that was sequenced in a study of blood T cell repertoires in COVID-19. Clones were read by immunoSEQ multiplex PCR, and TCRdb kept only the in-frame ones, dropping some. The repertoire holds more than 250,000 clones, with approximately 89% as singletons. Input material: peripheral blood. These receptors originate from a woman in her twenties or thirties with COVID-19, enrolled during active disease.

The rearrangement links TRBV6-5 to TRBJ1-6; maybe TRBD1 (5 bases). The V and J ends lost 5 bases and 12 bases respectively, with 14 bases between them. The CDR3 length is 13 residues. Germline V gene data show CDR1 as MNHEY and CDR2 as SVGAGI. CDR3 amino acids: CASSPSQGLPLHF. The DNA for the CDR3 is TGTGCCAGCAGTCCCTCCCAGGGCTTACCCCTCCACTTT.

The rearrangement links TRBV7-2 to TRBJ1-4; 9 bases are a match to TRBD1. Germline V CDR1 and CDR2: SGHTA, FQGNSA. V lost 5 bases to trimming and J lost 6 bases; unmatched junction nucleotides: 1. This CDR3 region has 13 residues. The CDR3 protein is CASSRQGDEKLFF. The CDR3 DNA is TGTGCCAGCAGCCGACAGGGGGATGAAAAACTGTTTTTT.

For the CDR3, the DNA is TGTGCCAGCAGTTTGGCCAATTACTACAATGAGCAGTTCTTC. Protein sequence: CASSLANYYNEQFF. V usage is TRBV28 and J usage is TRBJ2-1; D not resolved. The V gene lost 3 bases and the J gene lost 3 bases, with 9 bases spanning the gap. Germline V gives CDR1 MDHEN, CDR2 SYDVKM. This CDR3 is 14 amino acids long.

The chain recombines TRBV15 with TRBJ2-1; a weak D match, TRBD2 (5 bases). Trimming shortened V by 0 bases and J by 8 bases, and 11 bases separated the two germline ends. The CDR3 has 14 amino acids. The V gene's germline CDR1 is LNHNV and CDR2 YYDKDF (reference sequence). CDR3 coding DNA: TGTGCCACCAGCAGAGATCGCAGTAGCGATGAGCAGTTCTTC. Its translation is CATSRDRSSDEQFF.

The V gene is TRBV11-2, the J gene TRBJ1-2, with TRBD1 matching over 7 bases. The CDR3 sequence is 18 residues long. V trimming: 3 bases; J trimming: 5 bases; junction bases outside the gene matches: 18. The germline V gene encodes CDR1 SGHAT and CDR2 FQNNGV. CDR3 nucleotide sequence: TGTGCCAGCAGCTTCTACCCCAGACAGGGCGAACTAACTTATGGCTACACCTTC. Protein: CASSFYPRQGELTYGYTF.

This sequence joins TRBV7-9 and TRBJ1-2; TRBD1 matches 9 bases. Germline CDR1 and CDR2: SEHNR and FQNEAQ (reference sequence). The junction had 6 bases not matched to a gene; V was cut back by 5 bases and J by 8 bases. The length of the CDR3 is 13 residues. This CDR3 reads CASSRDRVWGYTF. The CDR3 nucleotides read TGTGCCAGCAGCCGGGACAGGGTTTGGGGCTACACCTTC. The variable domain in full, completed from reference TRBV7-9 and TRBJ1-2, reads DTGVSQNPRHKITKRGQNVTFRCDPISEHNRLYWYRQTLGQGPEFLTYFQNEAQLEKSRLLSDRFSAERPKGSFSTLEIQRTEQGDSAMYLCASSRDRVWGYTFGSGTRLTVV.

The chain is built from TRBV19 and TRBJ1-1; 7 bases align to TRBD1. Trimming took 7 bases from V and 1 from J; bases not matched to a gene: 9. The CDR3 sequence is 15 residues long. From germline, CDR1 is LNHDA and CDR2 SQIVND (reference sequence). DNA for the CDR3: TGTGCCAGTACGCGACAGGGACAGTGGAACACTGAAGCTTTCTTT. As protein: CASTRQGQWNTEAFF.

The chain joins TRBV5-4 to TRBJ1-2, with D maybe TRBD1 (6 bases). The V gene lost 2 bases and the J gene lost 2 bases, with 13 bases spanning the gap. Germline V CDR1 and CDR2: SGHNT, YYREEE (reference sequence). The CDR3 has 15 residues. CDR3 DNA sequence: TGTGCCAGCAGCTTATCACAGGGTGAAAACTATGGCTACACCTTC. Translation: CASSLSQGENYGYTF.

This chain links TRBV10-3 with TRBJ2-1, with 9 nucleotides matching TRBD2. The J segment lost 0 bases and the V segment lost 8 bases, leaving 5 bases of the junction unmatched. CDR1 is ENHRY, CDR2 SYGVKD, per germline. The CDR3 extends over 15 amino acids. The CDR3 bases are TGTGCCATCCGCGGGGGGGGGAGCTCCTACAATGAGCAGTTCTTC. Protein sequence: CAIRGGGSSYNEQFF.

For the CDR3, the DNA is TGTGCCAGCTCACTGGGGACAGGGCAAAATCAGCCCCAGCATTTT. Its protein product is CASSLGTGQNQPQHF. The chain combines TRBV18 with TRBJ1-5, with 9 nucleotides matching TRBD1. This CDR3 region has 15 residues. V gave up 4 bases and J gave up 4 bases; unmatched junction bases: 5. Germline CDR1 reads KGHSH; CDR2 reads LQKENI.

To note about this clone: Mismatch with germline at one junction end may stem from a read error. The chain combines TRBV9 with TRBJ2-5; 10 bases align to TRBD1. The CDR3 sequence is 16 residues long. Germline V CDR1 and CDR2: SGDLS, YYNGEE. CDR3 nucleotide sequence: TGTGCCAGCAGCGTAGCTCCGACAGGGGGCCAAAAGACCCAGTACTTC. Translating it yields CASSVAPTGGQKTQYF.

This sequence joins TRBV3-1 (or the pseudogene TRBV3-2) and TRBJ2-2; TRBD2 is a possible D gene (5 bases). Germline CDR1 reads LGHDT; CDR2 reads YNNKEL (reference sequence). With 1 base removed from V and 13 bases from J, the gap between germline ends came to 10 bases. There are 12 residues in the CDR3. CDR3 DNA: TGTGCCAGCAGCCAAGGGACTTTCCGGCTGTTTTTT. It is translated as CASSQGTFRLFF.

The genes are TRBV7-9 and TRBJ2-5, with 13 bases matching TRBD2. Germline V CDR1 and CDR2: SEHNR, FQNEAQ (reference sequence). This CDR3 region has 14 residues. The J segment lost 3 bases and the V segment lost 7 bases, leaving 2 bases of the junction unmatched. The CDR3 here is CASKGTSGKETQYF. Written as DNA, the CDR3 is TGTGCCAGCAAGGGGACTAGCGGGAAAGAGACCCAGTACTTC.

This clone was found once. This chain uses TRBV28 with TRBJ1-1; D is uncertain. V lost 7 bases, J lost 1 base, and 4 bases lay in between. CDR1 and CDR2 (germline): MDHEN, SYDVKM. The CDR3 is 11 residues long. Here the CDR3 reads CASKANTEAFF. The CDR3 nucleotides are TGTGCCAGCAAAGCGAACACTGAAGCTTTCTTT.

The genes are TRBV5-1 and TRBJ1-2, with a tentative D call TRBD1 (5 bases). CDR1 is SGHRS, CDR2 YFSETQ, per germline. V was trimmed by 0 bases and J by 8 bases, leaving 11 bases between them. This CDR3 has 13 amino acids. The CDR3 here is CASSLVLGQGYTF. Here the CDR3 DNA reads TGCGCCAGCAGCTTGGTCTTGGGGCAAGGCTACACCTTC.

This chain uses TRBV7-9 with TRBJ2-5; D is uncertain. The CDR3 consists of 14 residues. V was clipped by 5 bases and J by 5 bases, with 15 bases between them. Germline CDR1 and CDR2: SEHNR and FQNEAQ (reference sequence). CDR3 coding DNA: TGTGCCAGCAGCCCCACCGTACAGCTGGAGACCCAGTACTTC. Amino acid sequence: CASSPTVQLETQYF.

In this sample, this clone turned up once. The chain's CDR3 is CASSPGQHFGYTF. The CDR3 DNA is TGTGCCAGCAGCCCGGGACAGCATTTTGGCTACACCTTC. The gene calls are TRBV7-6 and TRBJ1-2; 7 bases are shared with TRBD1. The CDR3 extends over 13 amino acids. Germline-derived CDR1 and CDR2 are SGHVS and FNYEAQ. The ends lost 5 bases at V and 7 bases at J; junction bases unmatched: 7.

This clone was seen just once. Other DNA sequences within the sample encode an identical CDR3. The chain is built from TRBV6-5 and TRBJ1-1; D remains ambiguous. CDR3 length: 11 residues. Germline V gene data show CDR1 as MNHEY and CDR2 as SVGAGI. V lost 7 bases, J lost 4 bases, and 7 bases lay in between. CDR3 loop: CASNRGTEAFF. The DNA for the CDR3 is TGTGCCAGCAACCGCGGCACTGAAGCTTTCTTT.

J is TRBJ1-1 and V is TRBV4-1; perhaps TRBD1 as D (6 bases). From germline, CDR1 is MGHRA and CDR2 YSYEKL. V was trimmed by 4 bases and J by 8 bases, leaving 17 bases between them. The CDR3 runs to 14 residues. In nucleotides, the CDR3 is TGCGCCAGCAGCCGGCGGAAGGGGGAACCAGAAGCTTTCTTT. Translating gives CASSRRKGEPEAFF.

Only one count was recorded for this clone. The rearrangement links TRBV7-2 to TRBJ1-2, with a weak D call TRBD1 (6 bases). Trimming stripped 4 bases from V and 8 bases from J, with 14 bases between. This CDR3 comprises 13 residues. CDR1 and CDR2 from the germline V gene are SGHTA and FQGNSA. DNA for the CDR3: TGTGCCAGCAGCTGGGGGGGCCCTTCAGGCTACACCTTC. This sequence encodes CASSWGGPSGYTF.

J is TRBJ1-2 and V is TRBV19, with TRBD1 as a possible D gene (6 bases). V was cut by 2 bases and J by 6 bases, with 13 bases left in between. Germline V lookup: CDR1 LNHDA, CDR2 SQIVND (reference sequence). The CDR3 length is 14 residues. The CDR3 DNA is TGTGCCAGTAGTATACTGTCGGGGGGCCATGGCTACACCTTC. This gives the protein CASSILSGGHGYTF.

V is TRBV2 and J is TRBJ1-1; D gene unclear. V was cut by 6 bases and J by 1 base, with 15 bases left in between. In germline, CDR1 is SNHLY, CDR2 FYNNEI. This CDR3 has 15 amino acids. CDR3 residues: CASRPLQTENTEAFF. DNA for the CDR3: TGTGCCAGCAGACCGCTTCAAACAGAGAACACTGAAGCTTTCTTT.

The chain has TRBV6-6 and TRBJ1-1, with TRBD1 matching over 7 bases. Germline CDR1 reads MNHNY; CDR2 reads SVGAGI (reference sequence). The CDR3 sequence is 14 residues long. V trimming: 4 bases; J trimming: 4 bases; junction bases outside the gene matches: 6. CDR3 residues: CASSLQGYGTEAFF. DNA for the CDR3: TGTGCCAGCAGTTTACAGGGGTATGGCACTGAAGCTTTCTTT.